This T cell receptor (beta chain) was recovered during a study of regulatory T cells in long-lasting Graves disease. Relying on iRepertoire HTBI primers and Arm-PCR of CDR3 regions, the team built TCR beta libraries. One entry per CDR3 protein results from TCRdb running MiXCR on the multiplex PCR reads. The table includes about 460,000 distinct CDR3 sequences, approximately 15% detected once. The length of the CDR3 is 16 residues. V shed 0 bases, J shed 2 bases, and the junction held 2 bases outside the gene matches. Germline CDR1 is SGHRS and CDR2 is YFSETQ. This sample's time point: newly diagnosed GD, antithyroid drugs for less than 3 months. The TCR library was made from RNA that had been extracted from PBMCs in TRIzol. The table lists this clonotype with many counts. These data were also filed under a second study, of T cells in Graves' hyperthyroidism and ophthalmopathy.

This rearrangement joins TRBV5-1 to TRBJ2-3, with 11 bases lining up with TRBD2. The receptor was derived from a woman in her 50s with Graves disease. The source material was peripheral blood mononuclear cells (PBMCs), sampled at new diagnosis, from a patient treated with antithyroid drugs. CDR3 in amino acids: CASSLGLAGYTDTQYF. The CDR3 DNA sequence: TGCGCCAGCAGCTTGGGACTAGCGGGGTACACAGATACGCAGTATTTT.